The T cell receptor (beta chain) under discussion was sequenced for a study of T cell changes during pregnancy in multiple sclerosis. The V gene's germline CDR1 is KGHSH and CDR2 LQKENI. Unmatched junction bases numbered 16, after V lost 5 bases and J lost 4 bases. The CDR3 sequence is 17 residues long. The table came from immunoSEQ multiplex PCR; TCRdb's copy has only in-frame clones and leaves some out. This sample yields roughly 73,000 clones, of which approximately 94% are seen a single time; roughly 2.1% belongs to the top ten. This specimen consisted of peripheral blood, obtained in the second trimester of pregnancy. The sequence derives from a female donor in good health, enrolled as a control in a pregnancy study. The rearrangement uses TRBV18 and TRBJ1-1; 7 positions match TRBD1. The CDR3 DNA follows: TGTGCCAGCTCAACTTACCGAGGGGGCTGGGTCGGCACTGAAGCTTTCTTT. It yields the protein CASSTYRGGWVGTEAFF.